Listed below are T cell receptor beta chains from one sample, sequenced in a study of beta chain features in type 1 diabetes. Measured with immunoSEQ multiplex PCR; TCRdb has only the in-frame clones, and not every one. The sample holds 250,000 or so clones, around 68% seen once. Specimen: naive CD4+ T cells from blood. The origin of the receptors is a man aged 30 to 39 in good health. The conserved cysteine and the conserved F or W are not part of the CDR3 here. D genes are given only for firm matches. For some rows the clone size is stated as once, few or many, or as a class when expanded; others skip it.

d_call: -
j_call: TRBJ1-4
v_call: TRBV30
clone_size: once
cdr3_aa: AWSVWEKLF

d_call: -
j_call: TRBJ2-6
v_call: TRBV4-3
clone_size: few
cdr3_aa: ASSQDPRVGAGANVLT

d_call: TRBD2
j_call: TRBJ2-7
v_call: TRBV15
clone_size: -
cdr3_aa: ATRQGTSGFEQY

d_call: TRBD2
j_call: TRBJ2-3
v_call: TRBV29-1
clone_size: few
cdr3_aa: SGAGLANTQY

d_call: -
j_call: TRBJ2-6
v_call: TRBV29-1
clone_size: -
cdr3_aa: SARGGANVLT

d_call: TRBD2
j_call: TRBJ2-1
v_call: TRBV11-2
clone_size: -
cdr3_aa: ASSSLAGYNEQF

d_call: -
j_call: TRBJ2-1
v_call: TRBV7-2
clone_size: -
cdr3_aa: ASSLGGSYNEQF

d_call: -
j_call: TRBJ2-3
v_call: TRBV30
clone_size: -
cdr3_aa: AWSGRGSSTDTQY

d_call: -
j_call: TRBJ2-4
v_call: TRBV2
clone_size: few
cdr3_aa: ASSPPKNIQY

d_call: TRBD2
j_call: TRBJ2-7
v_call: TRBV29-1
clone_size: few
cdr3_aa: SVGAGRFEQY

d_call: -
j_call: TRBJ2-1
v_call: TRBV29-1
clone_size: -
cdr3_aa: SVAGRYYNEQF

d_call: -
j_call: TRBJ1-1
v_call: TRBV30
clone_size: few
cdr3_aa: AWSASFFEAF

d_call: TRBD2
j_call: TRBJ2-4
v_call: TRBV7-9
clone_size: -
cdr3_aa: ASRFSGARNIQY

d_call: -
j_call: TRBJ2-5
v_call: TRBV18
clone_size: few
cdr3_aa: ASSPRLQETQY

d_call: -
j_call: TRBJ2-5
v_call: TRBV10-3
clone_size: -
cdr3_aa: AISKDRQETQY

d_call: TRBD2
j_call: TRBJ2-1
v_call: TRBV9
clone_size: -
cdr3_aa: ASSPLSGRISEQF

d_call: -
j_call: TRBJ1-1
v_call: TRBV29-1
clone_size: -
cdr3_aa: SVGQAKNTEAF

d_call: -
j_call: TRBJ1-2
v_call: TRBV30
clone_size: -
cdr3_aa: AWTDVTGGYT

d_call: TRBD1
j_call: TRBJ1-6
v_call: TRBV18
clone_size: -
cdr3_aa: ASSPAPGGSYNSPLH

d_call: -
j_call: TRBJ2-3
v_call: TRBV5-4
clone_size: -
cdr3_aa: ATGEGASDTQY